This T cell receptor (beta chain) was recovered during a study of blood T cell repertoires in COVID-19. Germline lookup yields CDR1 SNHLY and CDR2 FYNNEI. The CDR3 is 13 residues long. The V end lost 8 bases, the J end lost 8 bases, and 15 bases lay between the germline ends. Methods used by the authors: Amplifying reference gene primers gave estimates of nucleated cell counts. Generated by immunoSEQ multiplex PCR, the TCRdb table keeps only in-frame clones and is missing some. The V and J calls and clone size are taken from that table; D and trimming were inferred from the DNA. The data contain hundreds of thousands of clones, 75% to 90% of them seen just once; the ten biggest clones take up around 7.5%. Enrolled during active infection, Seattle patients were then followed longitudinally.

V usage is TRBV2 and J usage is TRBJ2-2, with D hard to call. This clonotype was sampled from a woman aged 60-75 years with COVID-19, enrolled during active disease. Sample: peripheral blood. As DNA, the CDR3 is TGTGCCAGCTCGCCATCGTCTATAGGGGAGCTGTTTTTT. Translated, it gives CASSPSSIGELFF. The full variable domain, its missing parts supplied by reference TRBV2 and TRBJ2-2, is EPEVTQTPSHQVTQMGQEVILRCVPISNHLYFYWYRQILGQKVEFLVSFYNNEISEKSEIFDDQFSVERPDGSNFTLKIRSTKLEDSAMYFCASSPSSIGELFFGEGSRLTVL.